These 9 T cell receptor beta chains came from one sample sequenced in a study of blood T cell repertoires in COVID-19. Libraries were prepared by immunoSEQ multiplex PCR; TCRdb keeps only in-frame clonotypes and omits some of them. The sample shows over 200,000 clones, roughly 85% of them seen only once. Sequencing used peripheral blood. These receptor sequences come from a woman between 35 and 50 years old with active or convalescent COVID-19.

The chain recombines TRBV24-1 with TRBJ2-3, with no clear D. Trimming pared 3 bases from V and 6 bases from J, leaving 9 bases between. The germline V gene encodes CDR1 KGHDR and CDR2 SFDVKD. This CDR3 region has 13 residues. CDR3 amino acids: CATSDPRWDTQYF. CDR3 sequence (DNA): TGTGCCACCAGTGATCCTCGGTGGGATACGCAGTATTTT.

The chain joins TRBV10-3 to TRBJ1-1; no clear D gene. The germline V and J ends were trimmed by 6 bases and 1 base, with 9 bases remaining between them. CDR3 length: 13 amino acids. Germline loops: CDR1 ENHRY, CDR2 SYGVKD. The CDR3 coding sequence is TGTGCCATCAGCGTCGAGGCGAACACTGAAGCTTTCTTT. Its translation is CAISVEANTEAFF.

The chain links TRBV4-3 to TRBJ2-5; D not certain. The CDR3 consists of 15 residues. Germline-derived CDR1 and CDR2 are LGHNA and YSLEER. V lost 1 base to trimming and J lost 3 bases, with 12 bases between them. Here the CDR3 reads CASSQVATAKETQYF. CDR3 coding DNA: TGCGCCAGCAGCCAAGTGGCCACAGCAAAAGAGACCCAGTACTTC.

This clone was counted only a few times. The chain carries TRBV15 and TRBJ1-1; 7 nucleotides align to TRBD1. CDR3 size: 15 residues. Germline V lookup: CDR1 LNHNV, CDR2 YYDKDF (reference sequence). V gave up 5 bases and J gave up 7 bases; unmatched junction bases: 13. The CDR3 coding sequence is TGTGCCACCAGCGAAGAAGGACGGACAGGCCTTGAAGCTTTCTTT. Residues: CATSEEGRTGLEAFF.

The chain recombines TRBV6-6 with TRBJ2-3; tentative D call: TRBD2 (5 bases). The CDR3 has 14 residues. CDR1 MNHNY and CDR2 SVGAGI come from the germline V gene (reference sequence). V was clipped by 4 bases and J by 1 base, with 9 bases between them. CDR3 coding DNA: TGTGCCAGCAGTTCCATGGGAGGCACAGATACGCAGTATTTT. It translates to CASSSMGGTDTQYF.

The chain recombines TRBV3-1 (or the pseudogene TRBV3-2) with TRBJ2-3; 7 bases are a match to TRBD1. The CDR3 sequence is 15 residues long. The V gene end was trimmed by 4 bases and the J gene end by 4 bases; junction bases not matched to a gene: 8. Germline-derived CDR1 and CDR2 are LGHDT and YNNKEL (reference sequence). Here the CDR3 DNA reads TGTGCCAGCAGCCTAGCGTACAGGGGTGCAGATACGCAGTATTTT. Residues: CASSLAYRGADTQYF.

The chain joins TRBV2 to TRBJ1-4; possibly TRBD1 for D (6 bases). This CDR3 has 13 residues. From germline, CDR1 is SNHLY and CDR2 FYNNEI. V shed 5 bases and J shed 5 bases, with 9 bases lying between them. The CDR3 here is CASSSGANEKLFF. CDR3 in DNA: TGTGCCAGCAGTTCAGGGGCAAATGAAAAACTGTTTTTT.

This clone came up a few times. The V call is TRBV15, the J call TRBJ1-2, with D uncertain. CDR3 length: 16 amino acids. CDR1 LNHNV and CDR2 YYDKDF come from the germline V gene (reference sequence). V was pared by 2 bases and J by 6 bases, with 19 bases between. DNA for the CDR3: TGTGCCACCAGCAGATCCCGGGGAGCCAGGAGCGATGGCTACACCTTC. It translates to CATSRSRGARSDGYTF.

The CDR3 nucleotides are TGTGCCAGCAGCTCGGGGGGGGGCTCTGGGGCCAACGTCCTGACTTTC. Protein sequence: CASSSGGGSGANVLTF. The chain carries TRBV5-4 and TRBJ2-6; TRBD2 matches at 8 bases. V was clipped by 3 bases and J by 0 bases; unmatched bases: 2. The CDR3 length is 16 residues. Germline V gene sequence: CDR1 SGHNT, CDR2 YYREEE (reference sequence).